These T cell receptor beta chains were read from a single sample in a study of blood T cell repertoires in COVID-19. Produced via immunoSEQ multiplex PCR; TCRdb's table is partial and in-frame only. The sample lists about 280,000 clones, about four fifths occurring once. Material: PBMCs or T cells enriched from blood (not recorded which). The source of these receptors is a man aged 40-49 years who had been exposed to COVID-19. The conserved cysteine and the conserved F or W are not part of the CDR3 here.

V gene	J gene	CDR3 protein
TRBV29-1	TRBJ2-3	SVAGRVSDTQY
TRBV5-6	TRBJ1-1	ASSWDRGNTEAF
TRBV11-3	TRBJ2-1	ASSWGLAGGWEQF
TRBV20-1	TRBJ1-2	SARDFPGYT
TRBV6-1	TRBJ2-1	ASSDLAGTSPYNEQF
TRBV3-1/TRBV3-2	TRBJ2-1	ASSAREEQF
TRBV7-8	TRBJ2-1	ASSVTGGAYGNEQF
TRBV9	TRBJ2-2	ASSTTTGVKTGELF
TRBV19	TRBJ2-7	ASSIAGQVSGEQY
TRBV12-3/TRBV12-4	TRBJ1-6	ASSSGTNSPLH
TRBV9	TRBJ2-1	ASSGLAGAYNEQF
TRBV7-2	TRBJ1-5	ASSLGGGQPQH
TRBV19	TRBJ2-7	ASRLAGMANYEQY
TRBV9	TRBJ2-3	ASSVALAGGLDTQY
TRBV11-2	TRBJ2-7	ASSFLGTSGYYEQY
TRBV5-1	TRBJ1-2	ASSLGATGDGYT
TRBV14	TRBJ2-2	ASSQIRGRPQGGELF
TRBV29-1	TRBJ2-7	SVVFTGWQY
TRBV10-1	TRBJ1-1	ASSGQKNTEAF
TRBV19	TRBJ2-2	ASSIDPGQGDVRLDTGELF
TRBV5-1	TRBJ2-7	ASKISGTYEQY
TRBV5-4	TRBJ2-1	ASSSLTDILNEQF
TRBV28	TRBJ2-5	ASSLLTSGRAETQY
TRBV5-8	TRBJ2-1	ASSYLTGHGQF
TRBV25-1	TRBJ1-2	ASTGGLLYGYT
TRBV5-4	TRBJ2-5	ASSFDGSTGETQY
TRBV5-1	TRBJ2-2	ASSLGGTVGELF
TRBV2	TRBJ1-1	ASKHKKMNTEAF
TRBV4-2	TRBJ2-1	ASSQATSGRGVF
TRBV5-5	TRBJ2-1	ASSLKTGPLEYNEQF
TRBV5-8	TRBJ1-4	ASSSRDSLNEKLF
TRBV10-1	TRBJ2-7	ASSPGTSGRISPSEQY
TRBV2	TRBJ2-7	ASFVSAYEQY
TRBV18	TRBJ1-2	ASSPSEAKEGYGYT